This T cell receptor beta chain was retrieved from a study of shared clonotypes between healthy human individuals. As for the study in general: Researchers drew samples from two women and a few men aged 18 to 49. Three CD4 naive, three CD4 memory, two CD8 naive and one CD8 memory plate were used per donor.

Sorted-subset replicate PCRs used around 0.2 ug DNA, roughly 28,000 T cell genomes. The assay was immunoSEQ multiplex PCR, and TCRdb's table has in-frame clones only and misses some. In the table there are a few million clones, about 90% of which are singletons. The CDR3 runs 17 residues. With 3 bases removed from V and 2 bases from J, the gap between germline ends came to 20 bases. Germline V CDR1 and CDR2: MGHDK, SYGVNS. On this clone: Its cognate antigen is unknown.

Findings and limits, study-wide: Sharing across four donors was highest in naive CD4 (roughly 5%) and lowest in memory CD8 (around 0.4%).

Sequencing input: naive CD4+ T cells from PBMCs. Regarding subset: CD45RA+ positively selected. V and J are TRBV25-1 and TRBJ2-7; no reliable D call. This clonotype was obtained from a young man in good health. Some clones in this sample may be carry-over from other donors' samples. The CDR3 reads CASSDPIQCPSPYEQYF. The CDR3 coding sequence is TGTGCCAGCAGTGACCCTATACAGTGCCCAAGCCCCTACGAGCAGTACTTC.